This T cell receptor (beta chain) emerged from a study of graft-versus-host responses after intestinal transplantation. Background on the study: Every recipient had anti-thymocyte globulin induction and three to four years of tacrolimus plus steroids.

TCRdb's copy holds only in-frame clones and misses some; the assay was immunoSEQ multiplex PCR. The sample lists fewer than 50,000 clones; about 81% were seen once. On this clone: Its specificity is unknown.

Study-wide points: High graft-versus-host to host-versus-graft T cell clonal ratios marked allografts of patients with graft-donor macrochimerism. There were GvH clones found in recipient marrow, and some of them appeared first in ileum or blood.

The length of the CDR3 is 14 residues. V shed 2 bases and J 11 bases; nucleotides not matched to a gene: 8. CDR1 and CDR2 from the germline V gene are SGHTA and FQGNSA. Sequencing used unstimulated CD4+ T cells sorted from spleen or lymph node cells, obtained before transplant. This chain connects TRBV7-2 to TRBJ2-5; TRBD2 matches at 10 bases. The origin of this receptor is a human donor who was the organ donor for an intestinal transplant. The CDR3: CASSLPGTSAAQYF. The CDR3 region has the DNA TGTGCCAGCAGCTTACCCGGGACTAGCGCCGCGCAGTACTTC.